The source of this TCR beta chain is a study of Tregs in tolerant kidney transplant recipients. Concerning this clone itself: Antigen specificity is unknown.

The assay was immunoSEQ multiplex PCR, and TCRdb's table has in-frame clones only and misses some. Among fewer than 65,000 clones listed, approximately 85% were seen once. CD4+CD25+CD127- Tregs, CD4+CD25- non-Tregs, CD4 and CD8 cells were sorted. CDR3 length equals 16 residues. The V gene lost 5 bases and the J gene lost 6 bases, with 17 bases spanning the gap. CDR1 LGHNA and CDR2 YNFKEQ come from the germline V gene. Regarding the study as a whole: Few patients were studied, so findings need validation in larger groups. This study did not directly address biological reproducibility. For some patients, primers changed over time, blocking nucleotide-level comparison.

The sequence was obtained from a human donor who received a combined kidney and bone marrow transplant. This specimen consisted of Tregs from blood, obtained before the transplant. The gene calls are TRBV4-2 and TRBJ1-6; a possible D gene is TRBD1 (6 bases). The CDR3 loop is CASSAHTGTLNSPLHF. Here the CDR3 DNA reads TGTGCCAGCAGCGCCCACACCGGGACACTTAATTCACCCCTCCACTTT.